These 28 T cell receptor beta chains originate from one sample sequenced in a study of control samples from healthy donors and cancer patients (dated by TCRdb to 2019 to 2021). The library was made by the immunoSEQ multiplex PCR assay. This is the immuneACCESS table as TCRdb keeps it, with only in-frame sequences that have V and J called. A part of the clones is gone; compared with another copy, unresolved V genes explain less than half, and the rest is unexplained. Present in this sample are roughly 40,000 clones, about 94% of which were seen just once. The biggest ten clones account for around 3.9% of the sample. The sequenced material came from blood. The receptors derive from a woman between 50 and 59 years old in good health.

The chain has TRBV6-2 or TRBV6-3 and TRBJ2-3, with D tentatively TRBD2 (5 bases). This CDR3 has 15 amino acids. Trimming cost V 2 bases and J 2 bases, with 11 bases left between them. Looked up from germline, CDR1 is MNHEY and CDR2 is SVGEGT. The CDR3: CASSYGGNPTDTQYF. The CDR3 bases are TGTGCCAGCAGTTACGGAGGAAACCCCACAGATACGCAGTATTTT.

The chain couples TRBV19 to TRBJ1-2; TRBD1 agrees at 8 bases. The length of the CDR3 is 14 residues. From germline, CDR1 is LNHDA and CDR2 SQIVND (reference sequence). The ends lost 6 bases at V and 7 bases at J; junction bases unmatched: 10. The DNA for the CDR3 is TGTGCCAGTAGCACCCCAGGGGGCGCAACTGGCTACACCTTC. It translates to CASSTPGGATGYTF.

V and J are TRBV20-1 and TRBJ2-3; D uncertain. The CDR3 consists of 10 residues. Germline loops: CDR1 DFQATT, CDR2 SNEGSKA (reference sequence). Trimming shortened V by 5 bases and J by 8 bases, and 8 bases separated the two germline ends. The CDR3 sequence: CSASYGTQYF. Written as DNA, the CDR3 is TGCAGTGCTTCATACGGTACGCAGTATTTT.

This clone has a single count. The J gene is TRBJ2-1, the V gene TRBV5-1; D not certain. The germline V gene encodes CDR1 SGHRS and CDR2 YFSETQ. The CDR3 is 14 residues long. V dropped 5 bases and J dropped 0 bases, with 9 bases sitting between them. Here the CDR3 reads CASRGEGSYNEQFF. CDR3 DNA sequence: TGCGCCAGCAGAGGAGAAGGCTCCTACAATGAGCAGTTCTTC.

The chain has TRBV12-2 and TRBJ1-4; the table assigns TRBD1, which was not confirmed against the DNA. TRBV12-2 is a documented pseudogene. The CDR3 is 13 residues long. This CDR3 reads CASRLGVGEKLFF. CDR3 DNA: TGTGCAAGTCGCTTAGGCGTGGGCGAAAAACTGTTTTTT.

This chain uses TRBV6-5 with TRBJ1-1, with D uncertain. Germline-derived CDR1 and CDR2 are MNHEY and SVGAGI. The CDR3 is 14 amino acids. The V gene lost 6 bases and the J gene lost 2 bases, with 13 bases spanning the gap. CDR3 sequence: CASSLQVVNTEAFF. The CDR3 DNA follows: TGTGCCAGCAGCCTCCAGGTTGTTAACACTGAAGCTTTCTTT.

The count of this clone is one. The chain employs TRBV19 and TRBJ1-5; D is ambiguous. Trimming pared 10 bases from V and 3 bases from J, leaving 16 bases between. Germline CDR1 and CDR2: LNHDA and SQIVND (reference sequence). The CDR3 loop spans 14 amino acids. The CDR3: CATRPEHSNQPQHF. The CDR3 DNA sequence: TGTGCCACCAGGCCAGAACACTCCAATCAGCCCCAGCATTTT.

CDR3 protein: CASSITYEQYF. The CDR3 nucleotides are TGTGCCAGCTCGATTACCTACGAGCAGTACTTC. This chain links TRBV18 with TRBJ2-7, with unresolved D. The CDR3 is made up of 11 amino acids. Germline CDR1 reads KGHSH; CDR2 reads LQKENI. The V gene lost 6 bases and the J gene lost 2 bases, with 5 bases spanning the gap.

This chain joins TRBV6-5 and TRBJ2-7; D is possibly TRBD2 (6 bases). Germline V gene lookup returns CDR1 MNHEY and CDR2 SVGAGI. Trimming removed 6 bases from V and 0 bases from J, with 12 bases in between. The CDR3 extends over 14 amino acids. In nucleotides, the CDR3 is TGTGCCAGCAGCTTCGCCGGGGGCTCCTACGAGCAGTACTTC. It encodes CASSFAGGSYEQYF.

This chain links TRBV28 with TRBJ1-2, with 9 bases that match TRBD1. CDR1 and CDR2 (germline): MDHEN, SYDVKM. The junction had 9 bases not matched to a gene; V was cut back by 6 bases and J by 7 bases. The CDR3 covers 14 residues. CDR3 sequence (DNA): TGTGCCAGCAGACTACAACAGGGGGCGCTTGGCTACACCTTC. This gives the protein CASRLQQGALGYTF.

The rearrangement joins TRBV6-2 or TRBV6-3 to TRBJ2-2, with a possible D match to TRBD1 (7 bases). V was clipped by 2 bases and J by 4 bases, with 17 bases between them. The CDR3 extends over 17 amino acids. The V gene's germline CDR1 is MNHEY and CDR2 SVGEGT. CDR3 coding DNA: TGTGCCAGCAGTTACGCGGGCAGGGGGGTAGTCACCGGGGAGCTGTTTTTT. It translates to CASSYAGRGVVTGELFF.

The gene calls are TRBV6-2 or TRBV6-3 and TRBJ1-1, with TRBD1 matching over 9 bases. Germline trimming cut 3 bases from V and 0 bases from J; bases unmatched to any gene: 11. The length of the CDR3 is 18 residues. Germline CDR1 and CDR2: MNHEY and SVGEGT. CDR3 sequence reads: CASSYSRDRAEMNTEAFF. CDR3 nucleotide sequence: TGTGCCAGCAGTTATTCTAGGGACAGGGCCGAGATGAACACTGAAGCTTTCTTT.

The genes are TRBV7-9 and TRBJ1-6; TRBD1 might be the D (5 bases). This CDR3 region has 17 residues. The V and J ends lost 5 bases and 8 bases respectively, with 22 bases between them. Germline CDR1 is SEHNR and CDR2 is FQNEAQ (reference sequence). The CDR3 DNA reads TGTGCCAGCAGCCACACGGATCGGGCAGGGTGGCATTCACCCCTCCACTTT. It yields the protein CASSHTDRAGWHSPLHF.

This chain connects TRBV9 to TRBJ2-5; no reliable D call. Looked up from germline, CDR1 is SGDLS and CDR2 is YYNGEE. CDR3 size: 14 residues. The V gene lost 2 bases and the J gene lost 9 bases, with 17 bases spanning the gap. The CDR3 protein is CASSVSQAPGAQYF. In DNA, the CDR3 is TGTGCCAGCAGCGTTAGTCAAGCCCCAGGAGCCCAGTACTTC.

V and J are TRBV9 and TRBJ2-5; D call uncertain. V was clipped by 0 bases and J by 3 bases, with 9 bases between them. The CDR3 runs to 14 residues. The germline V gene encodes CDR1 SGDLS and CDR2 YYNGEE. The CDR3 sequence: CASSVEIGKETQYF. DNA of the CDR3: TGTGCCAGCAGCGTAGAAATAGGAAAAGAGACCCAGTACTTC.

The CDR3 is CASSKQPRGNYGYTF. The CDR3 region has the DNA TGTGCCAGCAGCAAGCAGCCCAGGGGAAACTATGGCTACACCTTC. The rearrangement links TRBV11-3 to TRBJ1-2; D perhaps matches TRBD1 (6 bases). In germline, CDR1 is SGHNT, CDR2 YENEEA. V lost 5 bases, J lost 2 bases, and 15 bases lay in between. The CDR3 spans 15 residues.

This chain links TRBV7-9 with TRBJ1-1; possible D gene TRBD1, 6 bases. V was cut by 9 bases and J by 0 bases, with 8 bases left in between. Germline CDR1 is SEHNR and CDR2 is FQNEAQ (reference sequence). The CDR3 length is 12 residues. Here the CDR3 DNA reads TGTGCCAGAGGACAGTTGAACACTGAAGCTTTCTTT. It specifies CARGQLNTEAFF.

The chain combines TRBV19 with TRBJ1-1; 7 bases align to TRBD1. The CDR3 has 15 amino acids. Germline trimming cut 5 bases from V and 1 base from J; bases unmatched to any gene: 7. Germline V gene sequence: CDR1 LNHDA, CDR2 SQIVND (reference sequence). Here the CDR3 DNA reads TGTGCCAGTAGTTTAAACCGGGACAGGAACACTGAAGCTTTCTTT. Translation gives CASSLNRDRNTEAFF.

The V call is TRBV3-1 (or the pseudogene TRBV3-2), the J call TRBJ1-4; D gene uncertain. V gave up 5 bases and J gave up 2 bases, with 9 bases separating them. The CDR3 runs to 14 residues. Germline V lookup: CDR1 LGHDT, CDR2 YNNKEL (reference sequence). In DNA form, the CDR3 reads TGTGCCAGCAGCGGGCGCATGACTAATGAAAAACTGTTTTTT. Translated, it gives CASSGRMTNEKLFF.

This sequence joins TRBV4-1 and TRBJ1-1, with D maybe TRBD1 (5 bases). CDR1 is MGHRA, CDR2 YSYEKL, per germline. The ends were cut back, 1 base at V and 11 bases at J, with 17 bases in the middle. The CDR3 has 14 amino acids. CDR3 sequence reads: CASSQVTRVVTAFF. CDR3 bases: TGCGCCAGCAGCCAAGTAACCAGGGTCGTTACGGCTTTCTTT.

This clone was observed a single time. The chain employs TRBV15 and TRBJ1-4; D remains ambiguous. The CDR3 is made up of 14 amino acids. Germline lookup yields CDR1 LNHNV and CDR2 YYDKDF (reference sequence). The V gene lost 1 base and the J gene lost 8 bases, with 11 bases spanning the gap. The CDR3 sequence: CATSRADGGEKLFF. In DNA, the CDR3 is TGTGCCACCAGCAGAGCGGACGGCGGAGAAAAACTGTTTTTT. The whole variable domain, remainder taken from reference TRBV15 and TRBJ1-4, is DAMVIQNPRYQVTQFGKPVTLSCSQTLNHNVMYWYQQKSSQAPKLLFHYYDKDFNNEADTPDNFQSRRPNTSFCFLDIRSPGLGDTAMYLCATSRADGGEKLFFGSGTQLSVL.

The J gene is TRBJ2-3, the V gene TRBV9; no firm D call. The germline V and J ends were trimmed by 4 bases and 2 bases, with 14 bases remaining between them. The germline gives CDR1 SGDLS, CDR2 YYNGEE. The CDR3 has 15 residues. CDR3 residues: CASSPQAASTDTQYF. CDR3 in DNA: TGTGCCAGCAGCCCCCAGGCGGCCTCCACAGATACGCAGTATTTT.

This clone was counted only a few times. The same CDR3 can be traced to other DNA sequences in this sample. The V and J genes are TRBV2 and TRBJ1-2; D unresolved. The germline CDR1 and CDR2 sequences are SNHLY and FYNNEI. This CDR3 is built from 13 residues. V was trimmed by 5 bases and J by 4 bases, leaving 11 bases between them. For the CDR3, the DNA is TGTGCCAGCAGTCCCCGGGAGCCCTATGGCTACACCTTC. It translates to CASSPREPYGYTF.

J is TRBJ2-1 and V is TRBV2; a possible D gene is TRBD2 (6 bases). This CDR3 region has 15 residues. Germline loops: CDR1 SNHLY, CDR2 FYNNEI. V lost 2 bases and J lost 4, with 12 bases in between. As DNA, the CDR3 is TGTGCCAGCAGTGAACGGCGGGGACGTTACAATGAGCAGTTCTTC. As protein: CASSERRGRYNEQFF. Full variable domain (remainder filled in from reference TRBV2 and TRBJ2-1): EPEVTQTPSHQVTQMGQEVILRCVPISNHLYFYWYRQILGQKVEFLVSFYNNEISEKSEIFDDQFSVERPDGSNFTLKIRSTKLEDSAMYFCASSERRGRYNEQFFGPGTRLTVL.

This rearrangement joins TRBV28 to TRBJ2-1; 8 bases are shared with TRBD2. Germline CDR1 and CDR2: MDHEN and SYDVKM. This CDR3 contains 15 residues. With V trimmed by 2 bases and J by 4 bases, 4 bases remained unmatched. CDR3 loop: CASSLGGGSYNEQFF. CDR3 coding DNA: TGTGCCAGCAGTTTAGGCGGGGGGTCGTACAATGAGCAGTTCTTC.

The chain carries TRBV5-5 and TRBJ2-2; unclear D gene. The CDR3 runs 13 residues. Trimming cost V 0 bases and J 5 bases, with 5 bases left between them. The germline V gene has CDR1 SGHKS and CDR2 YYEKEE (reference sequence). In nucleotides, the CDR3 is TGTGCCAGCAGCTTGGGGTCTACCGGGGAGCTGTTTTTT. It codes for CASSLGSTGELFF.

This clone was counted a few times. The gene calls are TRBV7-9 and TRBJ1-1; D call uncertain. This CDR3 is 14 amino acids long. Per germline, CDR1 SEHNR and CDR2 FQNEAQ (reference sequence). Trimming took 2 bases from V and 1 from J, leaving 8 bases between them. CDR3 DNA sequence: TGTGCCAGCAGCTTAATTGTCGGGAACACTGAAGCTTTCTTT. Translated: CASSLIVGNTEAFF.

The chain joins TRBV19 to TRBJ1-1, with 8 nucleotides matching TRBD1. CDR3 length equals 17 residues. Germline CDR1 is LNHDA and CDR2 is SQIVND (reference sequence). V dropped 6 bases and J dropped 4; count of bases not matched to a gene: 16. The CDR3 DNA reads as TGTGCCAGTAGAGCCCTCCGTACCGGACAGGGCGGCACTGAAGCTTTCTTT. Protein product: CASRALRTGQGGTEAFF.